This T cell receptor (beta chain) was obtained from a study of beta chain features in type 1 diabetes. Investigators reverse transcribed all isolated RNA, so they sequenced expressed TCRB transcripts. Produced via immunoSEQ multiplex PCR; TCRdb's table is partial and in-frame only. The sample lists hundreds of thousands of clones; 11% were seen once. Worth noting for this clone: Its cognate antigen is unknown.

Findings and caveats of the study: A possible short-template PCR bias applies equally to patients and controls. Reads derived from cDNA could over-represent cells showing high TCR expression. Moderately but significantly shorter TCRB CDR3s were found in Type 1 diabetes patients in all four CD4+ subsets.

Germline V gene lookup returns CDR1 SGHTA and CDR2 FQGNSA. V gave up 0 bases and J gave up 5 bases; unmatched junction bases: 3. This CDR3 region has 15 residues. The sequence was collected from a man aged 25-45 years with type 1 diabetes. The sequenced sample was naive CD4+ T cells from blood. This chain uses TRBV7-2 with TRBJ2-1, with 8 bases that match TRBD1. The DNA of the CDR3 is TGTGCCAGCAGCTTAGCTGGGACAGGTGACAATGAGCAGTTCTTC. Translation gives CASSLAGTGDNEQFF.